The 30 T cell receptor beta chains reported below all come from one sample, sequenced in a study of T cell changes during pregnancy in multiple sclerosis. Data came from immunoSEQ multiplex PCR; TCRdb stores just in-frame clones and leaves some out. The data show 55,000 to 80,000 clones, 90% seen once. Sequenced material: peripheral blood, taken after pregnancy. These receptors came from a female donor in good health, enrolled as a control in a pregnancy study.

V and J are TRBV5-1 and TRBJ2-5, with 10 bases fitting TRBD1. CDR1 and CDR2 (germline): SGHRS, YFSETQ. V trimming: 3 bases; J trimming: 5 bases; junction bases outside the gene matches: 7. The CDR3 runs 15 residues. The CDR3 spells CASSSPGQGMETQYF. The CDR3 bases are TGCGCCAGCAGCTCACCGGGACAGGGGATGGAGACCCAGTACTTC.

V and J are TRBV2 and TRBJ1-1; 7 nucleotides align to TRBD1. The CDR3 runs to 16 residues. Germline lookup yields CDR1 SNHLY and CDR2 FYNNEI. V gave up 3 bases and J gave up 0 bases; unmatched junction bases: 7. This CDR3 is CASSERSGGMNTEAFF. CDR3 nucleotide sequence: TGTGCCAGCAGTGAGCGGTCAGGGGGAATGAACACTGAAGCTTTCTTT.

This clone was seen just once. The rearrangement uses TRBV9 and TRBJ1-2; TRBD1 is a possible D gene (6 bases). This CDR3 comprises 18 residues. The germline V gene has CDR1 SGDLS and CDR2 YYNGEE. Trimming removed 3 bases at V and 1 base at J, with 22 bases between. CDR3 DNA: TGTGCCAGCAGCGGCCCAGGTTCAGGGGAGCCGAATAACTATGGCTACACCTTC. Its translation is CASSGPGSGEPNNYGYTF. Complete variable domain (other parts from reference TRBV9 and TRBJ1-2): DSGVTQTPKHLITATGQRVTLRCSPRSGDLSVYWYQQSLDQGLQFLIQYYNGEERAKGNILERFSAQQFPDLHSELNLSSLELGDSALYFCASSGPGSGEPNNYGYTFGSGTRLTVV.

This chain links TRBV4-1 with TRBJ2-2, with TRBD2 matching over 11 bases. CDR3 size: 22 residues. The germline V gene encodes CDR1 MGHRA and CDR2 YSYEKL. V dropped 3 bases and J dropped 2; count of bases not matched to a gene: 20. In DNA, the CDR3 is TGCGCCAGCAGCCATCCCGGCCCCGGACTAGCGGGTTCTACTGACAACACCGGGGAGCTGTTTTTT. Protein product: CASSHPGPGLAGSTDNTGELFF.

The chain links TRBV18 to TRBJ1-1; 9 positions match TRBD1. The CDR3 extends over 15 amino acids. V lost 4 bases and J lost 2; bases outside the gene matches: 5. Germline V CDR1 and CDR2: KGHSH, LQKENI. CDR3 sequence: CASSQDRGLNTEAFF. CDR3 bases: TGTGCCAGCTCACAGGACAGGGGACTTAACACTGAAGCTTTCTTT. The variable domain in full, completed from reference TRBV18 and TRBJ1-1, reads NAGVMQNPRHLVRRRGQEARLRCSPMKGHSHVYWYRQLPEEGLKFMVYLQKENIIDESGMPKERFSAEFPKEGPSILRIQQVVRGDSAAYFCASSQDRGLNTEAFFGQGTRLTVV.

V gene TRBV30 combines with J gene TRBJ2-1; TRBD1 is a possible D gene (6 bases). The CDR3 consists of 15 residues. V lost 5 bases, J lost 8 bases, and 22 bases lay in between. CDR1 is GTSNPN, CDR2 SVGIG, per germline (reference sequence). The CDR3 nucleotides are TGTGCCTGGGGACCAGTGGGGGCCGTTATCTATGAGCAGTTCTTC. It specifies CAWGPVGAVIYEQFF.

For the CDR3, the DNA is TGCGCCAGCAAGGAGACGGGACAAACCCAAGAGACCCAGTACTTC. Translation gives CASKETGQTQETQYF. The J gene is TRBJ2-5, the V gene TRBV5-1; D is perhaps TRBD1 (6 bases). The V gene's germline CDR1 is SGHRS and CDR2 YFSETQ. V lost 6 bases to trimming and J lost 1 base, with 16 bases between them. The CDR3 extends over 15 amino acids.

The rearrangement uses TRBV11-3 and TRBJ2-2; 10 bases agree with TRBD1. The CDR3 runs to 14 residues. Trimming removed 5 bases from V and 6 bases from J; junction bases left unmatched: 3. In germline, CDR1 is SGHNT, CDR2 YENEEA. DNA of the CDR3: TGTGCCAGCAGCATCGGACAGGGGGCCGGGGAGCTGTTTTTT. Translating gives CASSIGQGAGELFF.

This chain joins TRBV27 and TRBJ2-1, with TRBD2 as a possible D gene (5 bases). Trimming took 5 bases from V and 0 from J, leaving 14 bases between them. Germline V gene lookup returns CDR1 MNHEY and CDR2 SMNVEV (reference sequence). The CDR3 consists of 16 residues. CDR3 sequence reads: CASSIYLRGSYNEQFF. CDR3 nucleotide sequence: TGTGCCAGCAGTATTTACCTCCGGGGCTCCTACAATGAGCAGTTCTTC.

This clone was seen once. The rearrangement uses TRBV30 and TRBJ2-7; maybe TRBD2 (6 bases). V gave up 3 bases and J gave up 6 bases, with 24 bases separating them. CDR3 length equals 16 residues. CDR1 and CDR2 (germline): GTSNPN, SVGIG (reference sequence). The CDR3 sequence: CAWRSAVRGANSEQYF. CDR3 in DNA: TGTGCCTGGAGATCTGCCGTGCGGGGCGCGAATAGCGAGCAGTACTTC.

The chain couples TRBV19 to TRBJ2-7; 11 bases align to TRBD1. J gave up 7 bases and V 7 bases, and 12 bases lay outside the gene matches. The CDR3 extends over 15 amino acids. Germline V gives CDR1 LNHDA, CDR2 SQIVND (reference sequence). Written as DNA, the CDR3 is TGTGCCAGTACCCTAACGGGACAGGGGGGACTGGAGCAGTACTTC. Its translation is CASTLTGQGGLEQYF.

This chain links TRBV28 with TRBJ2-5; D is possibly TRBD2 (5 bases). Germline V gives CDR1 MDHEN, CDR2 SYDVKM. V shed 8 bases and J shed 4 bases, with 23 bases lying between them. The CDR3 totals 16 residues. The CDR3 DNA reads TGTGCCAGCGGAATCCTCGGAGCGGTCGGGGTAGAGACCCAGTACTTC. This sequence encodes CASGILGAVGVETQYF.

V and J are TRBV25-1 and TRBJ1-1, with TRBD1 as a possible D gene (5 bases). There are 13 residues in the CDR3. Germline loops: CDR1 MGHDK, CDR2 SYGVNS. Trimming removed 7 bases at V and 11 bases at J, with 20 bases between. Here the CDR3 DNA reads TGTGCCAGCAAATCCCAGGGAGGGGAAGCGGCTTTCTTT. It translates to CASKSQGGEAAFF.

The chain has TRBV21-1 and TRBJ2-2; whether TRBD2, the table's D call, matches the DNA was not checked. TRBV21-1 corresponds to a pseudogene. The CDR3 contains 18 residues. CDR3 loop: CASSKGARGSGNTGELFF. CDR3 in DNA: TGTGCCAGCAGCAAAGGGGCCCGGGGTAGCGGGAACACCGGGGAGCTGTTTTTT.

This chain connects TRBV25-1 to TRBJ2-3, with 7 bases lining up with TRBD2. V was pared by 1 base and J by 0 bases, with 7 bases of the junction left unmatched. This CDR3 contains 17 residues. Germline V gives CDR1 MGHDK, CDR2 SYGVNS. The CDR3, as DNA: TGTGCCAGCAGTGAATTATCTAGCGGTCCTAGCACAGATACGCAGTATTTT. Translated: CASSELSSGPSTDTQYF.

The CDR3: CASSQGTDYGYTF. The DNA of the CDR3 is TGTGCCAGTAGTCAGGGGACGGACTATGGCTACACCTTC. The chain couples TRBV19 to TRBJ1-2; D possibly corresponds to TRBD1 (6 bases). The CDR3 covers 13 residues. CDR1 and CDR2 from the germline V gene are LNHDA and SQIVND (reference sequence). V was clipped by 5 bases and J by 3 bases, with 10 bases between them.

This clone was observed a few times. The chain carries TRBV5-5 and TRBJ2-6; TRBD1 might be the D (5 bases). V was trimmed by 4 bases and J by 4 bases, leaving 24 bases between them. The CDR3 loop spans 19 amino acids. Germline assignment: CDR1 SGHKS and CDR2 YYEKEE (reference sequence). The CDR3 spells CASSPATQGPWSGANVLTF. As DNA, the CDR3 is TGTGCCAGCAGCCCCGCTACCCAGGGCCCATGGTCCGGGGCCAACGTCCTGACTTTC. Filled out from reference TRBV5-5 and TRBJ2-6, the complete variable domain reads DAGVTQSPTHLIKTRGQQVTLRCSPISGHKSVSWYQQVLGQGPQFIFQYYEKEERGRGNFPDRFSARQFPNYSSELNVNALLLGDSALYLCASSPATQGPWSGANVLTFGAGSRLTVL.

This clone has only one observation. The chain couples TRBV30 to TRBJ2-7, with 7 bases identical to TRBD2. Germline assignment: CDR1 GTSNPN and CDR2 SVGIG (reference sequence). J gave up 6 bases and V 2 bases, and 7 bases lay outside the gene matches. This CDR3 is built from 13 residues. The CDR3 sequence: CAWSTGLAVEQYF. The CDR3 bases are TGTGCCTGGAGTACCGGGCTAGCGGTCGAGCAGTACTTC.

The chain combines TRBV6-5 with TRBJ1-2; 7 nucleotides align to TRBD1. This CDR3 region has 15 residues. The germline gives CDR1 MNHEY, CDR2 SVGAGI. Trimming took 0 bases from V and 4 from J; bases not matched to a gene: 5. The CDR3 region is CASSYSWQGGYGYTF. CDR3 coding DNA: TGTGCCAGCAGTTACTCGTGGCAGGGGGGCTATGGCTACACCTTC.

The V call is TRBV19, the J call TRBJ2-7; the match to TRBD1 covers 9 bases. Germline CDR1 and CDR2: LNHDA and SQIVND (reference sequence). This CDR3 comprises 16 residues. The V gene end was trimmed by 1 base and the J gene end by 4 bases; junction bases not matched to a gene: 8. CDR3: CASSIVPGQGKYEQYF. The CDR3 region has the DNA TGTGCCAGTAGTATAGTACCGGGACAGGGAAAATACGAGCAGTACTTC.

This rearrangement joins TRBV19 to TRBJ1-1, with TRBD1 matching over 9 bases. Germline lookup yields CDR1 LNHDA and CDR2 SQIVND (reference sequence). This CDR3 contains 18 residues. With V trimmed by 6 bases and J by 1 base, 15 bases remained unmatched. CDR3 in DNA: TGTGCCAGTAGAACAATGGACAGGGGAAGGGATAGGAACACTGAAGCTTTCTTT. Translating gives CASRTMDRGRDRNTEAFF.

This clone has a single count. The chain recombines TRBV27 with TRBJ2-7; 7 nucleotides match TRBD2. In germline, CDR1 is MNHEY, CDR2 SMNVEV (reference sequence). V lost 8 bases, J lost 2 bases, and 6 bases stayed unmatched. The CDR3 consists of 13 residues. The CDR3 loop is CASGMAGAYEQYF. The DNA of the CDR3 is TGTGCCAGCGGGATGGCGGGAGCCTACGAGCAGTACTTC.

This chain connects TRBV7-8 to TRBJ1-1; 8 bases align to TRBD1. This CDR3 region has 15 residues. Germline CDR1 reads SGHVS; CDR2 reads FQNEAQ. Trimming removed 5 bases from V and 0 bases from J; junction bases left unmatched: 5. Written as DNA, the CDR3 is TGTGCCAGCAGCACCGAGACAGGGGTGAACACTGAAGCTTTCTTT. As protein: CASSTETGVNTEAFF.

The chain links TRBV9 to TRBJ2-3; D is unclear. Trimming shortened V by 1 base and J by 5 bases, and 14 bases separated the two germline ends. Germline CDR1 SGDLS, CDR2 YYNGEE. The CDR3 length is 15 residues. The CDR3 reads CASSVRSQRGDTQYF. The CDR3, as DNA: TGTGCCAGCAGCGTAAGGTCCCAGCGCGGAGATACGCAGTATTTT.

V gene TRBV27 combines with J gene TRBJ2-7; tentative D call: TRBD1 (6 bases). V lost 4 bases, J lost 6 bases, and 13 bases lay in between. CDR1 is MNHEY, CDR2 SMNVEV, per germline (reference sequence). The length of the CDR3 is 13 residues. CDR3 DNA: TGTGCCAGCAGTTACAGGGATTTCGGCGAGCAGTACTTC. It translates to CASSYRDFGEQYF.

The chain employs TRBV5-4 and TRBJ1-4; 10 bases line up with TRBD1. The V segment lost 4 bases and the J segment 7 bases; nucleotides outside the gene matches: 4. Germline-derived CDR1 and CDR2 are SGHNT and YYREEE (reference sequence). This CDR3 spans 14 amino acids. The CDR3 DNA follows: TGTGCCAGCAGCCTGGACAGGGGGAGTGAAAAACTGTTTTTT. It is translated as CASSLDRGSEKLFF.

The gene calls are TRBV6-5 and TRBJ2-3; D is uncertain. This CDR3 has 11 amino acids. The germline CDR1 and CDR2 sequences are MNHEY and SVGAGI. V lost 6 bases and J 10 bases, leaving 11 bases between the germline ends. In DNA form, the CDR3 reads TGTGCCAGCAGCTCCGGTTCGTCGCAGTATTTT. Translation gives CASSSGSSQYF.

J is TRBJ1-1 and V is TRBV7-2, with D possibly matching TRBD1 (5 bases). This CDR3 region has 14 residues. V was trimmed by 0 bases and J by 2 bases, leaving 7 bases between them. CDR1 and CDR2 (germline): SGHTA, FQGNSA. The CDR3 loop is CASSLARGNTEAFF. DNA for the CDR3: TGTGCCAGCAGCTTAGCGCGGGGCAACACTGAAGCTTTCTTT.

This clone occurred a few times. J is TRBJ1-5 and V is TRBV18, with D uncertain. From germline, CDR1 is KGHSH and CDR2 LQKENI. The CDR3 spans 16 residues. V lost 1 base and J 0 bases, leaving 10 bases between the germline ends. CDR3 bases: TGTGCCAGCTCACCACGGGCAGACCTTAGCAATCAGCCCCAGCATTTT. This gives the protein CASSPRADLSNQPQHF.

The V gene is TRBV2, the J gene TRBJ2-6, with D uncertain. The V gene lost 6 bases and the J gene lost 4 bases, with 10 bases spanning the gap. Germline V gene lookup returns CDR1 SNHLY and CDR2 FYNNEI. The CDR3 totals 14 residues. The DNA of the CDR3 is TGTGCCAGCAGCCCAGGTGAGGGGGCCAACGTCCTGACTTTC. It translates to CASSPGEGANVLTF.